This paragraph covers one T cell receptor (beta chain) sequence. The germline gives CDR1 SGHAT, CDR2 FQNNGV. V lost 2 bases to trimming and J lost 1 base, with 8 bases between them. This CDR3 contains 14 residues. Semi-nested PCR with Nested Universal Primer A followed constant-region reverse priming of full-length variable regions. TCRdb reanalysed the 5' RACE reads using MiXCR and keeps one entry per CDR3 protein. The profile covers under 15,000 distinct CDR3 sequences, with about 22% appearing a single time and approximately 2.8% taken by the ten largest. The sample comprised naive CD4+ T cells sorted from blood. Subset reported: naive CD4+ T cells, CD4+CD45RA+CD25-. This sequence joins TRBV11-2 and TRBJ2-5, with TRBD2 as a possible D gene (6 bases). The receptor was derived from a female donor with breast cancer. This chain's CDR3 is CASSLSGGQETQYF. The DNA of the CDR3 is TGTGCCAGCAGCTTATCCGGGGGCCAAGAGACCCAGTACTTC.